The next 9 T cell receptor beta chains were all read from a single sample in a study of OX40 agonist ivuxolimab in advanced cancers. To prepare the library, the immunoSEQ multiplex PCR assay was applied. As stored in TCRdb, this immuneACCESS dataset retains in-frame rearrangements with V and J assigned. A fraction of the clones does not appear; measured against another copy, unresolved V genes explain less than half of the discrepancy, and the remainder lacks a known reason. The sample contains just over 60,000 clones, roughly nine tenths of them found a single time. The ten largest make up more than 15% of the sample. Sequencing was performed on CD4+ or CD8+ T cells sorted from blood, taken in a trial of the OX40 agonist ivuxolimab. The receptor source for this set is an adult with an advanced solid tumor such as melanoma, head and neck, liver or kidney cancer.

This chain links TRBV19 with TRBJ1-2; D not resolved. V lost 5 bases and J lost 5, with 21 bases in between. Germline CDR1 and CDR2: LNHDA and SQIVND (reference sequence). This CDR3 contains 16 residues. Here the CDR3 DNA reads TGTGCCAGTAGTTATATGTTCCCGGACTGGCAGTATGGCTACACCTTC. Amino acid sequence: CASSYMFPDWQYGYTF.

The gene calls are TRBV2 and TRBJ2-7, with 10 bases identical to TRBD2. Germline trimming cut 8 bases from V and 5 bases from J; bases unmatched to any gene: 3. The CDR3 loop spans 12 amino acids. Germline V lookup: CDR1 SNHLY, CDR2 FYNNEI. As DNA, the CDR3 is TGTGCCAGCGAGCGGGAGGGCCACGAGCAGTACTTC. It specifies CASEREGHEQYF.

Details on this clone: One junction end disagrees with the germline gene, perhaps due to a read error. This rearrangement joins TRBV2 to TRBJ2-4, with 10 bases fitting TRBD2. Looked up from germline, CDR1 is SNHLY and CDR2 is FYNNEI. The CDR3 sequence is 12 residues long. In DNA form, the CDR3 reads TGTGCCAGCAGTGAATTGGCTAGCGGGAGAGGATTC. It is translated as CASSELASGRGF.

The chain recombines TRBV18 with TRBJ2-5, with a possible D match to TRBD1 (6 bases). Germline-derived CDR1 and CDR2 are KGHSH and LQKENI. Trimming removed 6 bases from V and 1 base from J, with 15 bases in between. This CDR3 has 15 amino acids. CDR3 nucleotide sequence: TGTGCCAGCTCCAGGGGCCAATTGGGCCAAGAGACCCAGTACTTC. It translates to CASSRGQLGQETQYF.

The gene calls are TRBV15 and TRBJ2-2; no firm D call. Between the trimmed V and J ends, which lost 0 bases and 6 bases, there was a span of 5 bases. Germline V gives CDR1 LNHNV, CDR2 YYDKDF (reference sequence). The CDR3 runs 13 residues. CDR3 loop: CATSRDPPGELFF. The CDR3, as DNA: TGTGCCACCAGCAGAGACCCCCCCGGGGAGCTGTTTTTT.

A word on this clone: Other DNA variants within this sample encode the same CDR3. The chain is built from TRBV6-5 and TRBJ1-2, with 10 bases identical to TRBD1. Germline CDR1 MNHEY, CDR2 SVGAGI. This CDR3 has 13 residues. V shed 4 bases, J shed 4 bases, and the junction held 0 bases outside the gene matches. CDR3 bases: TGTGCCAGCAGTTGGACAGGGGGCTATGGCTACACCTTC. Its translation: CASSWTGGYGYTF.

This sequence joins TRBV6-6 and TRBJ2-7, with D possibly matching TRBD1 (6 bases). Between the trimmed V and J ends, which lost 10 bases and 3 bases, there was a span of 19 bases. Germline lookup yields CDR1 MNHNY and CDR2 SVGAGI (reference sequence). This CDR3 comprises 14 residues. CDR3 loop: CAISKDSSDYEQYF. For the CDR3, the DNA is TGTGCCATCAGCAAGGACAGTTCGGACTACGAGCAGTACTTC.

The V and J genes are TRBV18 and TRBJ2-2; D is unresolved. Trimming stripped 2 bases from V and 8 bases from J, with 24 bases between. This CDR3 is 18 amino acids long. Germline CDR1 KGHSH, CDR2 LQKENI. CDR3 sequence (DNA): TGTGCCAGCTCACCAGTCGCAAGGACCAAAGGTGTTAGGGGGGAGCTGTTTTTT. It codes for CASSPVARTKGVRGELFF.

The chain has TRBV29-1 and TRBJ2-2; D possibly corresponds to TRBD1 (5 bases). The CDR3 spans 12 residues. The V end lost 5 bases, the J end lost 6 bases, and 10 bases lay between the germline ends. CDR1 SQVTM and CDR2 ANQGSEA come from the germline V gene. DNA for the CDR3: TGCAGCGTTCTGGCAGGGTCCGGGGAGCTGTTTTTT. Amino acid sequence: CSVLAGSGELFF.